This TCR beta chain was captured in a study of T cell repertoires in cytomegalovirus infection. From germline, CDR1 is MNHEY and CDR2 SMNVEV (reference sequence). V lost 6 bases to trimming and J lost 0 bases, with 9 bases between them. The CDR3 has 14 residues. From the reads, TCRdb called clonotypes with MiXCR, one entry per CDR3 protein. The data contain fewer than 300,000 distinct CDR3 sequences, roughly 24% of them singletons. The TCR comes from a human donor in good health (CMV status not recorded). Some clones in this sample may be carry-over from other donors' samples. Sequencing input: PBMCs. V is TRBV27 and J is TRBJ1-5; D is ambiguous. The CDR3 sequence is CASRGINSNQPQHF. CDR3 in DNA: TGTGCCAGCAGGGGGATAAATAGCAATCAGCCCCAGCATTTT.